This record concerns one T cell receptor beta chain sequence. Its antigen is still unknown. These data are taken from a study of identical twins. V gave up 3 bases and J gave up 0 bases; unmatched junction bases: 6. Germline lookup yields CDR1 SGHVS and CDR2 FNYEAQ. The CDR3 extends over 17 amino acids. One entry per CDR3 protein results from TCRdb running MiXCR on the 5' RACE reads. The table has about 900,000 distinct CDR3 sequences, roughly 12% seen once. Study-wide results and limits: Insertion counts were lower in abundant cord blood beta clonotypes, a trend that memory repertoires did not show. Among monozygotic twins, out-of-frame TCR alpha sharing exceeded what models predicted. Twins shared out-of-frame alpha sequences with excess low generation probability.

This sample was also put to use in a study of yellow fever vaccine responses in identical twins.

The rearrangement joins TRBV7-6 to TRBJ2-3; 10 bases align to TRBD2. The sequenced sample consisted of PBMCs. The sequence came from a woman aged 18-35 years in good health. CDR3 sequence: CASSFNSGRPSTDTQYF. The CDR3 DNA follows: TGTGCCAGCAGCTTCAATAGCGGGAGGCCTAGCACAGATACGCAGTATTTT.